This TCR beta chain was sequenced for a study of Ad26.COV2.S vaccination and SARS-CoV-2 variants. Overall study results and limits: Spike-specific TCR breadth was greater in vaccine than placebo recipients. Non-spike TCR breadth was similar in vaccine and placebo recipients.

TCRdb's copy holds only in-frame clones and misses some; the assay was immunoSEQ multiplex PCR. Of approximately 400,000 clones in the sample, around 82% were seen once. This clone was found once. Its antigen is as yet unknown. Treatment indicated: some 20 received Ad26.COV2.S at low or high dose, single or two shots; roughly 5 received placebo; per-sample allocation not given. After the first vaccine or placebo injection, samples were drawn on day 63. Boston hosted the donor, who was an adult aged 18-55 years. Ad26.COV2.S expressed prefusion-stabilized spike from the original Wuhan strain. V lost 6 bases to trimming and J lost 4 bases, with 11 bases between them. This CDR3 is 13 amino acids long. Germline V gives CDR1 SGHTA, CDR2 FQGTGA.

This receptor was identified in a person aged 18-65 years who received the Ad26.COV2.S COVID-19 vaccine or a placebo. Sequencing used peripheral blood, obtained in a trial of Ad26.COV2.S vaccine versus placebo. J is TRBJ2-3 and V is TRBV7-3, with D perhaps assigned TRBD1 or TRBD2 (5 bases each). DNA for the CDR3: TGTGCCAGCAGTTCTTTGGGACCAGATACGCAGTATTTT. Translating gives CASSSLGPDTQYF.